This is a list of T cell receptor beta chains from one sample in a study of T cells in Graves' hyperthyroidism and ophthalmopathy. Each CDR3 protein is one row after TCRdb ran MiXCR on the multiplex PCR reads. The data show around 540,000 distinct CDR3 sequences, roughly 15% seen once. Sequenced material: blood. The receptors were gathered from a woman in her 30s with Graves' ophthalmopathy. CDR3s include the opening cysteine and the closing phenylalanine or tryptophan. The D gene is left open where the match is weak.

D gene: .; V gene: TRBV28; J gene: TRBJ1-2; CDR3 protein: CASSLEAGYTF
D gene: TRBD2; V gene: TRBV3-1; J gene: TRBJ2-3; CDR3 protein: CASLAGDTPDTQYF
D gene: .; V gene: TRBV6-4; J gene: TRBJ2-3; CDR3 protein: CASSEGQLTDTQYF
D gene: .; V gene: TRBV3-1; J gene: TRBJ2-1; CDR3 protein: CASSPSEGRASYNEQFF
D gene: .; V gene: TRBV6-1; J gene: TRBJ2-7; CDR3 protein: CASSEGGMTYEQYF
D gene: .; V gene: TRBV24-1; J gene: TRBJ1-2; CDR3 protein: CATSDLGQSYGYTF
D gene: TRBD1; V gene: TRBV20-1; J gene: TRBJ2-7; CDR3 protein: CSATTTGESEQYF
D gene: TRBD1; V gene: TRBV28; J gene: TRBJ1-5; CDR3 protein: CASSSRTGLQPQHF
D gene: .; V gene: TRBV6-1; J gene: TRBJ2-1; CDR3 protein: CASGVVNEQFF
D gene: .; V gene: TRBV12-3/TRBV12-4; J gene: TRBJ2-7; CDR3 protein: CASSFLSRDEQYF
D gene: .; V gene: TRBV30; J gene: TRBJ1-5; CDR3 protein: CAWSVRAGAQPQHF
D gene: .; V gene: TRBV7-9; J gene: TRBJ2-5; CDR3 protein: CASSLPGPRGETQYF
D gene: .; V gene: TRBV20-1; J gene: TRBJ1-1; CDR3 protein: CSASPGSLPEAFF
D gene: TRBD2; V gene: TRBV3-1; J gene: TRBJ2-1; CDR3 protein: CASSQEFPSGQFF
D gene: .; V gene: TRBV18; J gene: TRBJ1-1; CDR3 protein: CASSPGTDNTEAFF
D gene: .; V gene: TRBV20-1; J gene: TRBJ2-7; CDR3 protein: CSARGSWEQYF
D gene: .; V gene: TRBV5-1; J gene: TRBJ1-1; CDR3 protein: CASRREGNTEAFF
D gene: TRBD1; V gene: TRBV7-2; J gene: TRBJ2-3; CDR3 protein: CASSFKTGGTDTQYF
D gene: .; V gene: TRBV5-5; J gene: TRBJ2-3; CDR3 protein: CASRPGSSTDTQYF
D gene: TRBD1; V gene: TRBV18; J gene: TRBJ1-1; CDR3 protein: CASSPRQGFPEAFF
D gene: .; V gene: TRBV7-3; J gene: TRBJ2-5; CDR3 protein: CASSPTGGGLQETQYF
D gene: TRBD2; V gene: TRBV6-1; J gene: TRBJ2-7; CDR3 protein: CASSFASGMDYEQYF
D gene: .; V gene: TRBV28; J gene: TRBJ1-1; CDR3 protein: CASRISFRDRAFF
D gene: .; V gene: TRBV28; J gene: TRBJ2-7; CDR3 protein: CASSLWWVVDTITEQYF
D gene: .; V gene: TRBV27; J gene: TRBJ2-7; CDR3 protein: CASSTSAGANEQYF
D gene: .; V gene: TRBV20-1; J gene: TRBJ2-3; CDR3 protein: CSAGHASLFTDTQYF
D gene: TRBD1; V gene: TRBV24-1; J gene: TRBJ2-2; CDR3 protein: CATSDKETGGTGELFF
D gene: .; V gene: TRBV11-2; J gene: TRBJ2-7; CDR3 protein: CASSLAGTGAYEQYF
D gene: .; V gene: TRBV7-2; J gene: TRBJ2-5; CDR3 protein: CASSLELAEETQYF
D gene: .; V gene: TRBV28; J gene: TRBJ2-1; CDR3 protein: CASSWLGRGNEQFF
D gene: TRBD2; V gene: TRBV19; J gene: TRBJ2-3; CDR3 protein: CASSYSGSRRDTQYF
D gene: TRBD1; V gene: TRBV7-9; J gene: TRBJ2-7; CDR3 protein: CASSPTGANAYEQYF
D gene: .; V gene: TRBV12-3/TRBV12-4; J gene: TRBJ2-2; CDR3 protein: CAGGTNTGELFF
D gene: TRBD2; V gene: TRBV2; J gene: TRBJ2-1; CDR3 protein: CASKGTSGLYNEQFF
D gene: .; V gene: TRBV6-2/TRBV6-3; J gene: TRBJ2-3; CDR3 protein: CASSPKSSTDTQYF
D gene: .; V gene: TRBV2; J gene: TRBJ2-2; CDR3 protein: CASSLDMFAGELFF
D gene: TRBD1; V gene: TRBV4-3; J gene: TRBJ1-3; CDR3 protein: CASSRDRGTWPGNTIYF
D gene: .; V gene: TRBV7-9; J gene: TRBJ2-7; CDR3 protein: CASSSRSSTYEQYF
D gene: .; V gene: TRBV27; J gene: TRBJ2-1; CDR3 protein: CASRSPGTSGFF
D gene: .; V gene: TRBV6-1; J gene: TRBJ2-7; CDR3 protein: CASSADNVATEQYF
D gene: .; V gene: TRBV28; J gene: TRBJ2-7; CDR3 protein: CASRETGTAHYEQYF
D gene: .; V gene: TRBV11-2; J gene: TRBJ2-7; CDR3 protein: CASSLQTGSYEQYF
D gene: .; V gene: TRBV6-5; J gene: TRBJ1-1; CDR3 protein: CASSYSRFKPMNTEAFF
D gene: .; V gene: TRBV4-2; J gene: TRBJ2-7; CDR3 protein: CASSQDLYVNEQYF
D gene: .; V gene: TRBV3-2; J gene: TRBJ1-4; CDR3 protein: CASSQVQGTGDEKLFF
D gene: TRBD1; V gene: TRBV7-9; J gene: TRBJ2-2; CDR3 protein: CASSPPPGQGTTGELFF
D gene: .; V gene: TRBV27; J gene: TRBJ1-1; CDR3 protein: CASSSPLTLILMNTEAFF
D gene: TRBD1; V gene: TRBV6-1; J gene: TRBJ2-1; CDR3 protein: CATAGGQGSYNEQFF